The T cell receptor (beta chain) described here comes from a study of molecular identifiers for immune sequencing clone quantification. General study results and limits: Clonotypes topping 20 RNA copies carried over 97% of effector molecules but under 1% of naive ones.

Construction of naive CD8 libraries employed 20,000 to 1,000,000 sorted cells together with 10%, 30% or 50% RNA. This clonotype has at least ten counts. Its antigen is undetermined. TCRdb reprocessed the PCR reads with MiXCR, giving one entry per CDR3 protein. The sample shows over 550,000 distinct CDR3 sequences, 25% of them seen only once. Sequencing was done on a sample of naive CD8+ T cells from blood, with Jurkat cell RNA spiked in. Subset indicated: FACS-sorted CD8+CD4-CCR7+CD45RA+ naive T cells. This TCR was recovered from a human donor in good health. Some libraries in this study had Jurkat cell RNA spiked in.

The CDR3 loop is CASSPRGRGAYYEQYF. CDR3 in DNA: TGTGCCAGCAGCCCTCGAGGGCGGGGGGCCTACTACGAGCAGTACTTC. This chain uses TRBV7-9 with TRBJ2-7; TRBD2 matches 8 bases. V was clipped by 5 bases and J by 3 bases; unmatched bases: 12. Germline V gene sequence: CDR1 SEHNR, CDR2 FQNEAQ (reference sequence). This CDR3 is 16 amino acids long.